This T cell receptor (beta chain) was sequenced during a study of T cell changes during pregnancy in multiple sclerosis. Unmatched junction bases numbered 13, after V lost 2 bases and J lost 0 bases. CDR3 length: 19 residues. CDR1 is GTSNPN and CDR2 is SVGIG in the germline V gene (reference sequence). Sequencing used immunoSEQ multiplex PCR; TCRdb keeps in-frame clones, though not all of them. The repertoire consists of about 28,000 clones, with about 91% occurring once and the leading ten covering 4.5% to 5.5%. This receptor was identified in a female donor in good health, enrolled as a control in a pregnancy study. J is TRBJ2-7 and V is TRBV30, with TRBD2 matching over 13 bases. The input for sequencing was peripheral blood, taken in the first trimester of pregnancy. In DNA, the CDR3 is TGTGCCTGGAGTCCACTCCCCGGGACTAGCGGGACCTACTCCTACGAGCAGTACTTC. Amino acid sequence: CAWSPLPGTSGTYSYEQYF. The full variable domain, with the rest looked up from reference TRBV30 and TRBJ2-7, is SQTIHQWPATLVQPVGSPLSLECTVEGTSNPNLYWYRQAAGRGLQLLFYSVGIGQISSEVPQNLSASRPQDRQFILSSKKLLLSDSGFYLCAWSPLPGTSGTYSYEQYFGPGTRLTVT.